These T cell receptor beta chains were read from a single sample in a study of vaccination effects on CD4 cells after COVID-19. No antigens are known for them. The table came from immunoSEQ multiplex PCR; TCRdb's copy has only in-frame clones and leaves some out. Of around 33,000 clones listed, 82% are singletons. The source was CD4+ T cells from PBMCs cultured with HCoV-NL63 spike peptides, collected after COVID-19 vaccination. These receptors were obtained from a human donor who received a COVID-19 vaccine. Some clones in this sample may be carry-over from other donors' samples. Each CDR3 is given with its conserved first and last residue. D genes are given only for firm matches. Clone size is given for some rows only: seen once, a few or many times, or a class if the clone is expanded.

abundance: .
j_gene: TRBJ1-5
v_gene: TRBV2
d_gene: .
len: 13
CDR3aa: CASRDYRDASQHF
CDR3nt: TGTGCCAGCAGGGATTACCGGGACGCATCCCAGCATTTT

abundance: .
j_gene: TRBJ1-5
v_gene: TRBV5-6
d_gene: .
len: 14
CDR3aa: CASSFRGANQPQHF
CDR3nt: TGTGCCAGCAGCTTTCGGGGGGCTAATCAGCCCCAGCATTTT

abundance: .
j_gene: TRBJ2-4
v_gene: TRBV24-1
d_gene: .
len: 17
CDR3aa: CATSDLRGLGAKNIQYF
CDR3nt: TGTGCCACCAGTGACCTTCGGGGATTGGGAGCCAAAAACATTCAGTACTTC

abundance: .
j_gene: TRBJ2-2
v_gene: TRBV5-1
d_gene: .
len: 16
CDR3aa: CASSFSGSANTGELFF
CDR3nt: TGCGCCAGCAGCTTCAGTGGGAGCGCGAACACCGGGGAGCTGTTTTTT

abundance: .
j_gene: TRBJ1-2
v_gene: TRBV6-1
d_gene: .
len: 14
CDR3aa: CASSEESAGYGYTF
CDR3nt: TGTGCCAGCAGTGAAGAGTCGGCGGGCTATGGCTACACCTTC

abundance: .
j_gene: TRBJ1-4
v_gene: TRBV5-5
d_gene: .
len: 14
CDR3aa: CASSLERGDEKLFF
CDR3nt: TGTGCCAGCAGCCTCGAGCGGGGGGACGAAAAACTGTTTTTT

abundance: .
j_gene: TRBJ1-2
v_gene: TRBV5-1
d_gene: TRBD1
len: 14
CDR3aa: CASSSTGQGYGYTF
CDR3nt: TGCGCCAGCAGCTCAACCGGACAGGGCTATGGCTACACCTTC

abundance: few
j_gene: TRBJ1-2
v_gene: TRBV6-5
d_gene: TRBD1
len: 14
CDR3aa: CASSYQGQGYGYTF
CDR3nt: TGTGCCAGCAGTTACCAGGGACAGGGGTATGGCTACACCTTC

abundance: .
j_gene: TRBJ2-1
v_gene: TRBV15
d_gene: TRBD1
len: 15
CDR3aa: CATSSRDRGNNEQFF
CDR3nt: TGTGCCACCAGCAGCCGGGACAGGGGGAACAATGAGCAGTTCTTC

abundance: .
j_gene: TRBJ2-5
v_gene: TRBV2
d_gene: .
len: 14
CDR3aa: CASSPQTQGETQYF
CDR3nt: TGTGCCAGCAGCCCCCAGACCCAGGGAGAGACCCAGTACTTC

abundance: .
j_gene: TRBJ1-1
v_gene: TRBV4-2
d_gene: .
len: 20
CDR3aa: CASSQDLQPRGRAMNTEAFF
CDR3nt: TGTGCCAGCAGCCAAGATTTACAACCACGGGGCAGGGCAATGAACACTGAAGCTTTCTTT

abundance: .
j_gene: TRBJ1-1
v_gene: TRBV7-8
d_gene: .
len: 14
CDR3aa: CASSLRGLDTEAFF
CDR3nt: TGTGCCAGCAGCTTAAGGGGGTTAGACACTGAAGCTTTCTTT

abundance: .
j_gene: TRBJ2-3
v_gene: TRBV18
d_gene: TRBD2
len: 18
CDR3aa: CASSPGAGGITSTDTQYF
CDR3nt: TGTGCCAGCTCACCGGGAGCGGGGGGAATCACTAGCACAGATACGCAGTATTTT

abundance: .
j_gene: TRBJ2-1
v_gene: TRBV2
d_gene: .
len: 13
CDR3aa: CASSANPAGEQFF
CDR3nt: TGTGCCAGCAGTGCGAACCCCGCGGGCGAGCAGTTCTTC

abundance: .
j_gene: TRBJ2-5
v_gene: TRBV2
d_gene: .
len: 15
CDR3aa: CANTPTRDPRETQYF
CDR3nt: TGTGCCAACACTCCAACCCGGGACCCCAGAGAGACCCAGTACTTC

abundance: once
j_gene: TRBJ1-1
v_gene: TRBV5-1
d_gene: .
len: 14
CDR3aa: CASSMTPGRSEAFF
CDR3nt: TGCGCCAGCAGCATGACGCCAGGGAGGTCTGAAGCTTTCTTT

abundance: .
j_gene: TRBJ2-3
v_gene: TRBV6-2/TRBV6-3
d_gene: TRBD2
len: 16
CDR3aa: CASSLIAGGSTDTQYF
CDR3nt: TGTGCCAGCAGTTTAATAGCGGGTGGTAGCACAGATACGCAGTATTTT

abundance: .
j_gene: TRBJ2-1
v_gene: TRBV6-1
d_gene: .
len: 16
CDR3aa: CASSGKRIDSYNEQFF
CDR3nt: TGTGCCAGCAGTGGAAAGCGAATAGATTCCTACAATGAGCAGTTCTTC

abundance: .
j_gene: TRBJ1-4
v_gene: TRBV9
d_gene: .
len: 15
CDR3aa: CASSEGPATNEKLFF
CDR3nt: TGTGCCAGCAGCGAGGGGCCCGCAACTAATGAAAAACTGTTTTTT

abundance: once
j_gene: TRBJ2-2
v_gene: TRBV18
d_gene: .
len: 13
CDR3aa: CASSPARTGELFF
CDR3nt: TGTGCCAGCTCACCAGCTAGGACCGGGGAGCTGTTTTTT

abundance: .
j_gene: TRBJ2-5
v_gene: TRBV7-9
d_gene: .
len: 11
CDR3aa: CASSLDLTQYF
CDR3nt: TGTGCCAGCAGCTTAGATCTGACCCAGTACTTC

abundance: .
j_gene: TRBJ2-1
v_gene: TRBV4-3
d_gene: .
len: 15
CDR3aa: CASSQDPDWYNEQFF
CDR3nt: TGCGCCAGCAGCCAAGATCCCGACTGGTACAATGAGCAGTTCTTC

abundance: once
j_gene: TRBJ1-1
v_gene: TRBV19
d_gene: .
len: 15
CDR3aa: CASYIRRGPNTEAFF
CDR3nt: TGTGCCAGCTACATCAGGCGGGGACCGAACACTGAAGCTTTCTTT

abundance: .
j_gene: TRBJ2-3
v_gene: TRBV19
d_gene: .
len: 15
CDR3aa: CASRPIQGALDTQYF
CDR3nt: TGTGCCAGTAGACCAATCCAGGGTGCGTTGGATACGCAGTATTTT